This T cell receptor beta chain is from a study of cytomegalovirus exposure and HLA in healthy donors. Study overall: Assignment to the Caucasian-associated ancestry cluster applied to more than 75% of the 350 to 500 genotyped donors.

Primers: 60 Vbeta forward and 13 Jbeta reverse. The repertoire was sequenced with immunoSEQ multiplex PCR; TCRdb's copy has only in-frame clones and lacks some. The sample lists some 130,000 clones, 70% to 80% occurring once. Healthy bone marrow donors made up the donors. The CDR3 runs to 15 residues. Germline CDR1 is KGHSH and CDR2 is LQKENI. Between the trimmed V and J ends, which lost 3 bases and 7 bases, there was a span of 15 bases. This chain connects TRBV18 to TRBJ2-2, with a weak D call TRBD1 (6 bases). The sequencing input was PBMCs. The receptor was isolated from a female donor in good health and CMV-seronegative. The CDR3 nucleotides are TGTGCCAGCTCACCTATAACAGGGTCGGACGGGGAGCTGTTTTTT. This encodes CASSPITGSDGELFF.